This TCR beta chain comes out of a study of blood T cells in healthy people across ages. General study points: Investigators viewed diversity estimates from one million T cells as underestimates, the study reported.

With regard to this clonotype: Its specificity is unknown.

Together with a sample-barcoded 5' primer, a J-beta primer mix was included in a second PCR lasting about 6 to 11 cycles. Via MiXCR, TCRdb re-called the 5' RACE reads, giving one row per CDR3 protein. The top ten hold just under 9.5% of the sample, which has hundreds of thousands of distinct CDR3 sequences, roughly 25% seen once. Peripheral blood samples of approximately 10 milliliters were drawn from each donor. Germline lookup yields CDR1 SGHTA and CDR2 FQGTGA. This CDR3 is built from 16 residues. The J segment lost 2 bases and the V segment lost 0 bases, leaving 2 bases of the junction unmatched. These data were likewise used in another study, on T cells of mothers and their children.

The TCR originated in a boy between 5 and 17 years old in good health. The chain has TRBV7-3 and TRBJ2-3; 10 bases are a match to TRBD1. The sample was blood. The CDR3 sequence: CASSLTGQGNTDTQYF. Here the CDR3 DNA reads TGTGCCAGCAGCTTAACGGGACAGGGGAACACAGATACGCAGTATTTT.